This T cell receptor beta chain was recorded in a study of radiotherapy plus CTLA-4 blockade in lung cancer. Looking at the study overall: Disease control was seen in about 34% of patients, objective responses in more than 15%.

Assay: immunoSEQ multiplex PCR; the TCRdb copy retains only in-frame clones and omits some. The sample holds around 56,000 clones, approximately 79% seen once. To note about this clone: As yet, its antigen is unknown.

Study results and caveats: Expansion of tumor-derived TCR clones was observed in blood after radiotherapy plus ipilimumab. Per reports, early blood T cell clone dynamics, plus interferon-beta, forecast response most strongly.

Germline values: CDR1 GTSNPN, CDR2 SVGIG (reference sequence). V was trimmed by 2 bases and J by 0 bases, leaving 14 bases between them. The CDR3 consists of 16 residues. The source was peripheral blood, collected from a patient treated with radiotherapy plus ipilimumab. The sequence was collected from a human donor with non-small cell lung cancer who had a complete response to radiotherapy plus ipilimumab. The chain joins TRBV30 to TRBJ1-5, with D perhaps TRBD1 (5 bases). CDR3 amino acids: CAWSSTEGTSNQPQHF. The CDR3 coding sequence is TGTGCCTGGAGTTCCACGGAGGGGACTAGCAATCAGCCCCAGCATTTT. Together with reference TRBV30 and TRBJ1-5, the CDR3 gives the full variable domain: SQTIHQWPATLVQPVGSPLSLECTVEGTSNPNLYWYRQAAGRGLQLLFYSVGIGQISSEVPQNLSASRPQDRQFILSSKKLLLSDSGFYLCAWSSTEGTSNQPQHFGDGTRLSIL.